The 3 T cell receptor beta chains in this list originate from one sample, sequenced in a study of molecular identifiers for immune sequencing clone quantification. Via MiXCR, TCRdb re-called the PCR reads, giving one row per CDR3 protein. The table has more than 300,000 distinct CDR3 sequences, 20% to 25% seen once. The sample consisted of naive CD8+ T cells from blood, with Jurkat cell RNA spiked in. This sample's subset: FACS-sorted CD8+CD4-CCR7+CD45RA+ naive T cells. These receptors were taken from a human donor in good health. Some libraries in this study had Jurkat cell RNA spiked in.

This clonotype was counted many times. This chain connects TRBV9 to TRBJ2-3; TRBD2 agrees at 14 bases. Germline V gene sequence: CDR1 SGDLS, CDR2 YYNGEE. V lost 4 bases and J lost 2; bases outside the gene matches: 15. The length of the CDR3 is 20 residues. CDR3 in amino acids: CASSPRTSGRLAGNTDTQYF. The CDR3 bases are TGTGCCAGCAGCCCCCGGACTAGCGGGAGGTTGGCTGGTAACACAGATACGCAGTATTTT.

Note on this clonotype: One end of the junction is discordant with germline, which a read error may explain. V gene TRBV19 combines with J gene TRBJ2-2; a weak D match, TRBD2 (5 bases). The germline CDR1 and CDR2 sequences are LNHDA and SQIVND (reference sequence). CDR3 length: 15 residues. As DNA, the CDR3 is TGTGCCAGTACCCCCTGGCACGGGAACACCAGGGAGCTGTTTTTT. Translating it yields CASTPWHGNTRELFF.

Note on this clonotype: Mismatch with germline at one junction end may stem from a read error. In nucleotides, the CDR3 is TGTGCCAGCAGCTTAGAGGCAGGGGAAGAGATCCAGTACTTC. Its protein is CASSLEAGEEIQYF. The rearrangement uses TRBV11-2 and TRBJ2-5; D may be TRBD1 (6 bases). This CDR3 is 14 amino acids long. CDR1 is SGHAT and CDR2 is FQNNGV in the germline V gene.